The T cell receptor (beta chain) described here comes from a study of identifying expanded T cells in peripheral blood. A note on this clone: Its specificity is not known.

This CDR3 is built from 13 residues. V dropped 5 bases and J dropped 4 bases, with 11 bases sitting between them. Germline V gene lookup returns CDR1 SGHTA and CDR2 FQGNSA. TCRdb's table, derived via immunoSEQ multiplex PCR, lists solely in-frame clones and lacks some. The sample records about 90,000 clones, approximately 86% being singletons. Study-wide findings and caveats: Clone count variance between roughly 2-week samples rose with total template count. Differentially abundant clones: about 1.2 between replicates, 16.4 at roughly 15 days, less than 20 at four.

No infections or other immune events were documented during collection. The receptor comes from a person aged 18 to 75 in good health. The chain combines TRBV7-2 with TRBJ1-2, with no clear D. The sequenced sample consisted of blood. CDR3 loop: CASSLGPFYGYTF. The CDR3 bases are TGTGCCAGCAGCCTCGGACCCTTCTATGGCTACACCTTC. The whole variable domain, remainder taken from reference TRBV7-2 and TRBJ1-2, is GAGVSQSPSNKVTEKGKDVELRCDPISGHTALYWYRQSLGQGLEFLIYFQGNSAPDKSGLPSDRFSAERTGGSVSTLTIQRTQQEDSAVYLCASSLGPFYGYTFGSGTRLTVV.